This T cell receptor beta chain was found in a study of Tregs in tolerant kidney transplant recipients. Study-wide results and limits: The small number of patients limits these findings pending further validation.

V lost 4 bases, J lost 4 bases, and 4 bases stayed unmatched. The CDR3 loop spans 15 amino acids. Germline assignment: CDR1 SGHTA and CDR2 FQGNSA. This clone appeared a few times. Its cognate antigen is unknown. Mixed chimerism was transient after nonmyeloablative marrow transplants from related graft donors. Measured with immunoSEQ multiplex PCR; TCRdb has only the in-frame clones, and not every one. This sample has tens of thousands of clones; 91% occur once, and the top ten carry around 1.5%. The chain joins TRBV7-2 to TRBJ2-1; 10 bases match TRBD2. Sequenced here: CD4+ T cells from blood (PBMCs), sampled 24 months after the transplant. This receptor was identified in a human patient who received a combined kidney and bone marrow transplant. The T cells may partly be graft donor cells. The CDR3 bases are TGTGCCAGCAGCTATAGCGGGGGGCGGTACAATGAGCAGTTCTTC. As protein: CASSYSGGRYNEQFF.